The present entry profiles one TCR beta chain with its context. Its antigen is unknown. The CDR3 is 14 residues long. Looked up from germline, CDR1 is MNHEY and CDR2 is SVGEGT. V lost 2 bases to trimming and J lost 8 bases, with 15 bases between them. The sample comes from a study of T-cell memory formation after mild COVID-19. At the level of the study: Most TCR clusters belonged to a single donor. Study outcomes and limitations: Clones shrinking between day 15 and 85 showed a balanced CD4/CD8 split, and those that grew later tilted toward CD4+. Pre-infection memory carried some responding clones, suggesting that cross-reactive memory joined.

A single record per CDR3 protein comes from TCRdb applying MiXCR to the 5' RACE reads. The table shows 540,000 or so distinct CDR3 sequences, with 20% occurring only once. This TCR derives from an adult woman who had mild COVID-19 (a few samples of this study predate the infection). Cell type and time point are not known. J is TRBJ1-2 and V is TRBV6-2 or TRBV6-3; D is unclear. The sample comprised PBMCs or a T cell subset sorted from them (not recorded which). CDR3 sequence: CASSYGGRPSGYTF. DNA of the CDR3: TGTGCCAGCAGTTACGGCGGCAGGCCTTCGGGCTACACCTTC.